This T cell receptor (beta chain) was sequenced for a study of blood T cell repertoires in COVID-19. The method was immunoSEQ multiplex PCR; TCRdb's version includes in-frame clones alone and lacks a portion of them. This table has about 140,000 clones, about 87% appearing once. The Seattle patients, enrolled during active infection, were followed longitudinally. Trimming cost V 0 bases and J 1 base; bases outside gene matches: 3. Germline lookup yields CDR1 LNHDA and CDR2 SQIVND (reference sequence). CDR3 size: 16 residues. This chain joins TRBV19 and TRBJ2-4; 7 nucleotides agree with TRBD2. The source is a human donor with COVID-19, enrolled during active disease. The donor label of this sample is uncertain. Sequencing was carried out using peripheral blood. The CDR3 loop is CASSIDGGVAKNIQYF. The DNA of the CDR3 is TGTGCCAGTAGTATAGATGGGGGGGTGGCCAAAAACATTCAGTACTTC.